The rows below give T cell receptor beta chains drawn from one sample of a study of T cell repertoires in aging, cancer and after chemotherapy. One entry per CDR3 protein results from TCRdb running MiXCR on the multiplex PCR reads. The sample consists of some 770 distinct CDR3 sequences, around 52% of them appearing once. The sequenced material came from blood. Receptors were obtained from a human donor with a solid tumor. Both conserved end residues are trimmed from each CDR3. Size is stated for part of the rows, as once, few or many counts, or as a class when the clone is expanded.

once,TRBV5-6,TRBJ2-6,ASSHPPGVSGIYGANVLT
NA,TRBV7-9,TRBJ1-5,ASSLGTGPPRPQH
few,TRBV11-2,TRBJ2-6,ASSGTGVSGANVLT
few,TRBV15,TRBJ1-3,ATSSKYRLPSGNTIY
NA,TRBV10-3,TRBJ2-7,AISEGSGALYEQY
few,TRBV7-3,TRBJ2-1,ASSLTGYNEQF
few,TRBV7-3,TRBJ2-7,ATTAYRGAEQY
NA,TRBV4-1,TRBJ2-2,ASRRTEGGRTGELF
NA,TRBV19,TRBJ2-7,ASSISSSPSYEQY
few,TRBV28,TRBJ2-7,AIRGSRDSYEQY
NA,TRBV7-9,TRBJ1-3,ASSKGQGRGTIY
NA,TRBV11-2,TRBJ2-7,ASSADRVGSYEQY
few,TRBV7-9,TRBJ1-2,ASSSSGANYGYT
few,TRBV20-1,TRBJ2-7,SGTPLGPETGEQY
NA,TRBV19,TRBJ2-1,ASSMTSGDYNEQF
NA,TRBV7-6,TRBJ2-4,ASSLGHLNIQY
few,TRBV6-5,TRBJ1-2,ASRTGGQGLYGYT
NA,TRBV20-1,TRBJ1-1,SARTQVYTEAF
few,TRBV6-6,TRBJ2-7,ASSYPHSYEQY
NA,TRBV20-1,TRBJ2-2,SATGTTGELF
few,TRBV28,TRBJ1-2,ASSAGGNYGYT
NA,TRBV30,TRBJ2-2,AWSTDRGWGTGELF
NA,TRBV7-9,TRBJ2-7,ASSPSGISTYEQY
few,TRBV30,TRBJ1-1,AWGIGGALGTEAF
NA,TRBV6-5,TRBJ1-2,ASSTDTPYGYT
NA,TRBV7-9,TRBJ1-1,ASSLEGMVPNTEAF
few,TRBV19,TRBJ2-7,ASSIGGSTSSSYEQY
NA,TRBV7-2,TRBJ2-2,ASSLRGPSNTGELF
large,TRBV29-1,TRBJ2-7,SVGEVYEQY
NA,TRBV7-3,TRBJ1-1,ASSPGSQAKEAF
few,TRBV29-1,TRBJ2-3,SVEGGIGDTQY
large,TRBV29-1,TRBJ1-1,SVPGGAF
NA,TRBV4-1,TRBJ2-2,ASSQGFSGGRSNTGELF
few,TRBV30,TRBJ2-7,AWSDQFRPSYEQY
NA,TRBV7-2,TRBJ2-7,ASSLDGGAYYEQY
once,TRBV11-2,TRBJ1-2,ASSPAGSYGYT
NA,TRBV10-2,TRBJ2-5,ASSPRVETQY
few,TRBV29-1,TRBJ1-2,SVVGRNYGYT
NA,TRBV30,TRBJ1-3,AGTGGNGNTIY
few,TRBV12-3/TRBV12-4,TRBJ2-7,ASSLARGEASPYEQY
NA,TRBV7-3,TRBJ1-2,ASSSGPDGGGYT
few,TRBV29-1,TRBJ2-7,SVAGGGISYEQY
NA,TRBV19,TRBJ2-3,ASSITGGDTQY
NA,TRBV5-6,TRBJ2-7,ASTRGQGDHEQY
NA,TRBV5-5,TRBJ1-6,ASSPLGDSYNSPLH
NA,TRBV20-1,TRBJ1-5,SAQTSYSNQPQH
NA,TRBV6-5,TRBJ2-1,ASSLGNEQF
NA,TRBV7-2,TRBJ2-7,ASSLVSLAGDRGSYEQY
NA,TRBV15,TRBJ1-2,ATSRDRDRGNYGYT
NA,TRBV30,TRBJ2-7,ALDRGGGEQY
NA,TRBV30,TRBJ1-1,AWRSDREMNTEAF
NA,TRBV7-9,TRBJ2-7,ASSLNIYEQY
NA,TRBV6-5,TRBJ2-7,ASSTDSLSYEQY
NA,TRBV10-2,TRBJ1-2,ASGQGPLPNYGYT
NA,TRBV6-5,TRBJ2-7,ASSEDAGGEQY